The source of this T cell receptor beta chain is a study of patients and donors after allogeneic stem cell transplantation. TCRdb itself ran the RT-PCR reads through MiXCR, one entry per CDR3 protein. The sample includes about 960,000 distinct CDR3 sequences, under 20% seen only once; the top ten take roughly 6.4%. CDR1 and CDR2 from the germline V gene are KGHDR and SFDVKD. The germline V and J ends were trimmed by 0 bases and 1 base, with 2 bases remaining between them. This CDR3 region has 14 residues. This clonotype was sampled from a human donor who was either an allogeneic HSCT recipient or a stem cell or donor lymphocyte infusion donor (not recorded which). It is not recorded whose cells these are; they may come from a transplant donor. This chain uses TRBV24-1 with TRBJ2-2; D is undetermined. Sequencing was done on a sample of blood, either unsorted or a sorted T cell fraction (not recorded which). The CDR3 nucleotides read TGTGCCACCAGTGATTTGAAGAACACCGGGGAGCTGTTTTTT. This codes for CATSDLKNTGELFF.